This T cell receptor (beta chain) was documented in a study of shared clonotypes between healthy human individuals (dated by TCRdb to about 2020). For the wider study: The cohort comprised a couple of women and three men aged 18 to 49 years. Between about 0.94 and 8.9 billion PBMCs per donor were obtained by leukapheresis. For each donor, CD4 naive and CD4 memory were each given three plates, CD8 naive was given two plates, and CD8 memory was given one plate. To increase sequencing depth and limit assay-specific biases, TCR repertoire library preparation and sequencing were carried out by different laboratories using diverse techniques. To estimate repertoire size and how much clonotypes are shared between individuals, the study performed deep sequencing of blood TCR repertoires from roughly five healthy adults.

The germline V and J ends show losses of 4 bases and 5 bases respectively, and no gene match explains 2 bases of the junction. For CDR1 and CDR2, the germline V gene lists SGHRS and YFSETQ. Measured from the cysteine to the phenylalanine, the CDR3 is 14 residues long. Only the CDR3 DNA is retained, 42 bases long and in frame from the first base. The donors were healthy, HIV-negative adults who had no recently reported acute infections or vaccinations. Only Caucasian adults living in Nashville, Tennessee, USA were represented among the donors. CD4+ T cells were enriched by magnetic negative selection, after which naive cells were positively selected on CD45RA and the negative fraction was taken as the memory subset. After blood collection by leukapheresis, PBMCs were isolated using Ficoll-Histopaque density gradient centrifugation and then cryopreserved in the vapor phase of liquid nitrogen. Analytical flow cytometry was used to check the purity and quantity of each magnetically sorted T cell population. From each sorted fraction, genomic DNA was isolated and quantified by UV absorbance on a Nanodrop 2000c.

Points the paper makes about the study in general: Pairwise subsampling indicated that sequencing depth was expected to affect the degree of clonotype sharing among donors. Naive subsets generally had larger estimated clonotype richness than memory subsets did. Compared with non-shared clonotypes, the clonotypes found in all four sorted-subset donors had higher generation probabilities. Because the study included a small number of donors, the genetic and exposure-history diversity represented was limited. Even with the large sequencing depth, rarefaction of the sorted-subset datasets indicated that sequencing was incomplete. Sharing across four donors was observed for roughly 5.4% of naive CD4, over 3% of naive CD8, about 2.3% of memory CD4, and around 0.44% of memory CD8 clonotypes. Only blood was sampled, and tissue TCR repertoires likely differ from those in blood.

Using the deep immunoSEQ assay, multiplex PCR amplified TCR CDR3 regions from genomic DNA. Genomic DNA extracted from each cell subset was distributed evenly over all wells of several immunoSEQ 96-well plates, and each plate served as one replicate. For sorted subsets, each replicate PCR was loaded with about 0.2 ug genomic DNA, equivalent to 25,000 to 35,000 T cell genomes. Purified libraries were measured with a Qubit 3.0 fluorometer, size-checked on a Bioanalyzer 2100, and measured again with the KAPA Library Quantification kit. Every immunoSEQ 96-well plate was sequenced on a separate single-read 150-cycle Illumina NextSeq 550 flow cell. The study's own analysis went as follows. Because only junctional sequences without quality scores were contained in the immunoSEQ output, filtering matching that applied to full-length reads could not be performed. To assign V/J genes and CDR3, sequences were annotated using PyIR, a Python wrapper for IgBLAST v1.9, with IMGT germline references. Reads were filtered out if the reads had weak V/J assignments (E-value above 1e-6), no CDR3, stop codons, out-of-frame junctions, or ambiguous translated residues. V3J clonotypes were defined as sequences sharing the same inferred V gene, J gene, and CDR3 amino acid sequence. Percentage overlap between repertoires was calculated by dividing the number of shared unique clonotypes by the size of the smaller repertoire. Repertoire richness was assessed with RTK rarefaction, the Chao1 estimator, and Recon v2.1 estimates of unobserved clonotypes. Generation probabilities for all TCRbeta clonotypes obtained by the gDNA method from a few donors were computed using OLGA. In its TCRdb copy, this immuneACCESS table keeps in-frame sequences only and misses some clones. Where compared with another copy, unresolved V genes explain less than half of these, and the others have no known cause. V and J calls and clone size are copied from that table; D and trimming were computed from the DNA. For this sample there are about 660,000 clones; around two thirds appear just once. The ten largest account for about 1.8% of the sample.

There are a few counts of this clone. Its recognized antigen is unknown. Base-call qualities are not available, and no considerably larger clone is one nucleotide away. This sample includes further DNA sequences coding for the same CDR3. This sequence originates from a woman aged 25 to 45 in good health. This chain joins TRBV5-1 to TRBJ1-6; 8 bases in the junction line up with TRBD1. Input material: memory CD4+ T cells sorted from blood. The sample's cell subset or site label, in plain terms: CD45RA-negative fraction. The nucleotide sequence is given as TGCGCCAGCAGCCTGGGACAGGATAATTCACCCCTCCACTTT. This encodes CASSLGQDNSPLHF.